This T cell receptor beta chain was sequenced for a study of molecular identifiers for immune sequencing clone quantification. Study conclusions and caveats: Clones above 20 RNA copies contained over 97% of effector molecules and under 1% of naive molecules. Spiked TCR RNA from one Jurkat cell reportedly showed up when mixed among around 1 million naive cells.

Many counts were recorded for this clonotype. Antigen specificity is unknown. The CDR3 totals 16 residues. V lost 6 bases to trimming and J lost 1 base, with 19 bases between them. CDR1 SGHRS and CDR2 YFSETQ come from the germline V gene. Sorted cell numbers of 20,000 to 1,000,000, with 10%, 30% or 50% RNA, served as input for naive CD8 libraries. MiXCR, applied by TCRdb to the PCR reads, yields one record per CDR3 protein. The table shows some 94,000 distinct CDR3 sequences, with around a quarter occurring only once. The receptor comes from a human donor in good health. Some libraries in this study had Jurkat cell RNA spiked in. Sequenced input: naive CD8+ T cells from blood, with Jurkat cell RNA spiked in. The sample's subset: FACS-sorted CD8+CD4-CCR7+CD45RA+ naive T cells. The chain uses TRBV5-1 and TRBJ2-5; no firm D call. The chain's CDR3 is CASIAVPGVRQETQYF. In DNA form, the CDR3 reads TGCGCCAGCATTGCGGTCCCAGGAGTTCGCCAAGAGACCCAGTACTTC.